Listed here are 24 T cell receptor beta chains from one sample, sequenced in a study of Graves' ophthalmopathy and Graves' hyperthyroidism. RNA transcripts were the source from which TCR beta CDR3 regions were amplified. Following a first-round RT-PCR that used HTBI primers, a second-round multiplex PCR was carried out. TCRdb recomputed calls from the multiplex PCR reads with MiXCR, one row per CDR3 protein. The top ten clones hold about 4.2% of a sample with 560,000 or so distinct CDR3 sequences, approximately 37% of them seen once. Sequencing used peripheral blood or thyroid tissue (not recorded which). These receptor sequences come from an adult man with Graves' hyperthyroidism.

The rearrangement joins TRBV12-3 or TRBV12-4 to TRBJ1-3; D uncertain. This CDR3 comprises 14 residues. V was pared by 9 bases and J by 4 bases, with 16 bases between. CDR3 sequence (DNA): TGTGCCAGTCTCGGGAGGGCGGGAGGAAACACCATATATTTT. It is translated as CASLGRAGGNTIYF.

This clonotype was observed at least ten times. The chain carries TRBV19 and TRBJ1-6, with TRBD1 matching over 7 bases. There are 14 residues in the CDR3. The junction had 5 bases not matched to a gene; V was cut back by 3 bases and J by 9 bases. Germline CDR1 and CDR2: LNHDA and SQIVND (reference sequence). The CDR3 is CASSMEGARSPLHF. In DNA, the CDR3 is TGTGCCAGTAGTATGGAGGGGGCGCGTTCACCCCTCCACTTT.

This clonotype was seen at least ten times. This chain links TRBV7-9 with TRBJ2-2; maybe TRBD1 (6 bases). V dropped 1 base and J dropped 5 bases, with 11 bases sitting between them. This CDR3 is 15 amino acids long. Germline V CDR1 and CDR2: SEHNR, FQNEAQ (reference sequence). The CDR3 nucleotides are TGTGCCAGCAGCTTAGGGAGGACAGCGACCGGGGAGCTGTTTTTT. Translated, it gives CASSLGRTATGELFF.

This clonotype came up many times. The V gene is TRBV20-1, the J gene TRBJ1-1; D ambiguous. V gave up 1 base and J gave up 1 base, with 13 bases separating them. Germline V CDR1 and CDR2: DFQATT, SNEGSKA (reference sequence). This CDR3 region has 15 residues. CDR3 DNA: TGCAGTGCTAGAGTCCAAGACATTCAGAACACTGAAGCTTTCTTT. Protein product: CSARVQDIQNTEAFF.

V gene TRBV7-8 combines with J gene TRBJ1-1; D possibly corresponds to TRBD1 (6 bases). The CDR3 sequence is 15 residues long. Deletions cut 5 bases from V and 4 bases from J, with 17 bases between. CDR1 and CDR2 (germline): SGHVS, FQNEAQ. The CDR3 sequence: CASSVERGQGTEAFF. CDR3 nucleotides: TGTGCCAGCAGCGTTGAGCGGGGGCAAGGCACTGAAGCTTTCTTT.

CDR3 loop: CASSLVGGGQGRNQPQHF. The CDR3 region has the DNA TGTGCCAGCAGCTTAGTTGGGGGGGGACAGGGACGAAATCAGCCCCAGCATTTT. This sequence joins TRBV7-9 and TRBJ1-5; 9 bases map to TRBD1. V was pared by 1 base and J by 4 bases, with 11 bases of the junction left unmatched. Germline V gene sequence: CDR1 SEHNR, CDR2 FQNEAQ (reference sequence). The length of the CDR3 is 18 residues.

This clonotype has more than one count but fewer than ten. The chain links TRBV6-1 to TRBJ2-5, with TRBD2 as a possible D gene (5 bases). Germline lookup yields CDR1 MNHNS and CDR2 SASEGT. V gave up 2 bases and J gave up 5 bases, with 15 bases separating them. This CDR3 is built from 15 residues. CDR3 coding DNA: TGTGCCAGCAGTGAATCCCCCGGACTCCCCGAGACCCAGTACTTC. As protein: CASSESPGLPETQYF.

This chain uses TRBV20-1 with TRBJ2-5; no firm D call. The CDR3 sequence is 12 residues long. V was trimmed by 3 bases and J by 4 bases, leaving 9 bases between them. The germline gives CDR1 DFQATT, CDR2 SNEGSKA (reference sequence). CDR3 protein: CSARAVRETQYF. CDR3 sequence (DNA): TGCAGTGCTAGGGCGGTCCGAGAGACCCAGTACTTC.

At least ten counts were recorded for this clonotype. The chain joins TRBV11-3 to TRBJ2-5, with 9 bases lining up with TRBD2. The V gene end was trimmed by 5 bases and the J gene end by 3 bases; junction bases not matched to a gene: 10. The CDR3 spans 16 residues. The germline V gene encodes CDR1 SGHNT and CDR2 YENEEA. The CDR3 nucleotides are TGTGCCAGCAGCGTGGGACTAGCAACCAGGAAAGAGACCCAGTACTTC. Translating it yields CASSVGLATRKETQYF.

This clonotype was picked up many times. This chain uses TRBV20-1 with TRBJ1-5, with 7 bases lining up with TRBD1. Per germline, CDR1 DFQATT and CDR2 SNEGSKA (reference sequence). CDR3 length: 14 amino acids. V lost 4 bases, J lost 3 bases, and 6 bases stayed unmatched. The CDR3 nucleotides read TGCAGTGCTAAACCAGGGGGAGACAATCAGCCCCAGCATTTT. It specifies CSAKPGGDNQPQHF.

This clonotype was recorded a few times. The chain joins TRBV19 to TRBJ1-2; 7 bases agree with TRBD1. The CDR3 contains 14 residues. CDR1 LNHDA and CDR2 SQIVND come from the germline V gene (reference sequence). The junction had 5 bases not matched to a gene; V was cut back by 4 bases and J by 3 bases. Here the CDR3 DNA reads TGTGCCAGTAGTAAGGGACAGAAAGACTATGGCTACACCTTC. Amino acid sequence: CASSKGQKDYGYTF.

This clonotype was seen repeatedly, ten times or more. This sequence joins TRBV20-1 and TRBJ2-7; TRBD2 matches at 7 bases. Unmatched junction bases numbered 8, after V lost 1 base and J lost 2 bases. CDR3 length: 15 amino acids. The germline V gene has CDR1 DFQATT and CDR2 SNEGSKA (reference sequence). As DNA, the CDR3 is TGCAGTGCTAGAGCGGGGGGAGCGGGGACCTACGAGCAGTACTTC. Translating gives CSARAGGAGTYEQYF.

A note on this clonotype: Lacking the conserved final phenylalanine or tryptophan, this CDR3 likely reflects a read error. The chain uses TRBV7-9 and TRBJ2-7; TRBD1 matches 10 bases. The J segment lost 2 bases and the V segment lost 1 base, leaving 8 bases of the junction unmatched. Germline V gene data show CDR1 as SEHNR and CDR2 as FQNEAQ (reference sequence). The CDR3 is made up of 17 amino acids. CDR3 sequence reads: CASSLEEPGTGAYEQYL. CDR3 nucleotides: TGTGCCAGCAGCTTAGAAGAACCAGGGACAGGGGCCTACGAGCAGTACCTC.

The rearrangement links TRBV9 to TRBJ2-7; TRBD1 agrees at 7 bases. CDR1 is SGDLS and CDR2 is YYNGEE in the germline V gene. J gave up 2 bases and V 5 bases, and 10 bases lay outside the gene matches. The CDR3 totals 15 residues. The CDR3 DNA follows: TGTGCCAGCAGTTTTGAGGGGGCTGGGGCCTACGAGCAGTACTTC. This sequence encodes CASSFEGAGAYEQYF.

This clonotype has a handful of counts. The chain uses TRBV5-1 and TRBJ2-7; 9 bases are shared with TRBD1. This CDR3 is 16 amino acids long. Germline trimming cut 3 bases from V and 2 bases from J; bases unmatched to any gene: 9. Germline loops: CDR1 SGHRS, CDR2 YFSETQ. The DNA of the CDR3 is TGCGCCAGCAGCTCCGGGACAGGGATGGAGGCCTACGAGCAGTACTTC. This translates into CASSSGTGMEAYEQYF.

On this clonotype itself: Given a much more abundant clone one base away, this may be a read error. CDR3 coding DNA: TGTGCCAGCAGCTTGTCTCACGGGGGGGTGTCCCACGAGCAGTACTTC. It encodes CASSLSHGGVSHEQYF. This chain joins TRBV7-9 and TRBJ2-7; 8 positions match TRBD2. CDR1 SEHNR and CDR2 FQNEAQ come from the germline V gene (reference sequence). The junction had 12 bases not matched to a gene; V was cut back by 3 bases and J by 5 bases. This CDR3 spans 16 amino acids.

This clonotype has just a few counts. The germline gene is not matched at one end of the junction; a read error may be the cause. The CDR3 DNA sequence: TGCGCCAGCAGCCCATTAGACGGGGATGGTTCCTTGCCCTACGAGCAGTACTTC. Encoded protein: CASSPLDGDGSLPYEQYF. J is TRBJ2-7 and V is TRBV7-2, with D possibly being TRBD2 (5 bases). The germline gives CDR1 SGHTA, CDR2 FQGNSA. The CDR3 length is 18 residues.

This clonotype was detected a few times. The V and J genes are TRBV4-2 and TRBJ2-5; no firm D call. CDR3 size: 15 residues. V was trimmed by 1 base and J by 5 bases, leaving 14 bases between them. Germline V gene sequence: CDR1 LGHNA, CDR2 YNFKEQ. The chain's CDR3 is CASSQVNPLGETQYF. In DNA form, the CDR3 reads TGTGCCAGCAGCCAAGTGAATCCCCTAGGGGAGACCCAGTACTTC.

This clonotype appeared a few times. J is TRBJ2-7 and V is TRBV30; D unresolved. Germline V lookup: CDR1 GTSNPN, CDR2 SVGIG (reference sequence). CDR3 length: 12 residues. V gave up 1 base and J gave up 4 bases, with 8 bases separating them. The CDR3: CAWSGSGYEQYF. For the CDR3, the DNA is TGTGCCTGGAGTGGGTCCGGGTACGAGCAGTACTTC.

V gene TRBV20-1 combines with J gene TRBJ2-5; D remains ambiguous. The germline V gene encodes CDR1 DFQATT and CDR2 SNEGSKA (reference sequence). V gave up 3 bases and J gave up 7 bases, with 6 bases separating them. This CDR3 spans 10 amino acids. The CDR3 DNA follows: TGCAGTGCTAGCCGCGGGACCCAGTACTTC. Translating gives CSASRGTQYF.

This clonotype occurred many times. This sequence joins TRBV2 and TRBJ2-3, with D hard to call. The CDR3 has 11 amino acids. The germline V gene encodes CDR1 SNHLY and CDR2 FYNNEI. The ends were cut back, 1 base at V and 5 bases at J, with 1 base in the middle. CDR3 nucleotides: TGTGCCAGCAGTGAAGGAGATACGCAGTATTTT. Amino acids: CASSEGDTQYF.

This clonotype was seen many times. The chain has TRBV10-3 and TRBJ1-1; D is perhaps TRBD1 (5 bases). Trimming removed 1 base from V and 1 base from J, with 10 bases in between. Germline CDR1 is ENHRY and CDR2 is SYGVKD. The CDR3 spans 15 residues. The CDR3 DNA follows: TGTGCCATCAGTGAGTGGGGCAGGAGGAACACTGAAGCTTTCTTT. Protein sequence: CAISEWGRRNTEAFF.

This clonotype was counted ten times or more. The V and J genes are TRBV24-1 and TRBJ2-7; the D is unclear. Between the trimmed V and J ends, which lost 2 bases and 6 bases, there was a span of 10 bases. CDR3 length: 13 residues. CDR1 is KGHDR, CDR2 SFDVKD, per germline. CDR3: CATSDSGLGEQYF. CDR3 nucleotides: TGTGCCACCAGTGATTCCGGGCTGGGCGAGCAGTACTTC.

The J gene is TRBJ2-7, the V gene TRBV20-1; TRBD1 is a possible D gene (6 bases). There are 13 residues in the CDR3. Germline V gene sequence: CDR1 DFQATT, CDR2 SNEGSKA (reference sequence). The germline V and J ends were trimmed by 2 bases and 7 bases, with 15 bases remaining between them. The CDR3 is CSARRQGPGEQYF. CDR3 sequence (DNA): TGCAGTGCTAGACGGCAGGGGCCCGGGGAGCAGTACTTC.